The next 14 T cell receptor beta chains were all read from a single sample in a study of blood T cells in healthy people across ages. A second 7 to 11 cycle PCR used barcoded and J-beta primers. TCRdb used MiXCR to reprocess the 5' RACE reads, holding one entry per CDR3 protein. The table shows some 1 million distinct CDR3 sequences, with roughly 45% occurring only once. Sample: blood. These receptors originate from a woman aged 55-75 years in good health.

The rearrangement uses TRBV29-1 and TRBJ2-7; D remains ambiguous. Germline CDR1 SQVTM, CDR2 ANQGSEA. This CDR3 is built from 12 residues. V was pared by 2 bases and J by 9 bases, with 14 bases between. CDR3 loop: CSVETDRRGQYF. Here the CDR3 DNA reads TGCAGCGTTGAAACAGATAGGAGAGGGCAGTACTTC.

This clonotype was seen just once. The rearrangement uses TRBV20-1 and TRBJ2-7, with TRBD2 matching over 16 bases. Germline CDR1 and CDR2: DFQATT and SNEGSKA (reference sequence). CDR3 length equals 18 residues. V was pared by 0 bases and J by 7 bases, with 12 bases of the junction left unmatched. The CDR3 nucleotides are TGCAGTGCTAGAGATTGGGGGACTAGCGGGAGGGGGATTGTTGAGCAGTACTTC. It specifies CSARDWGTSGRGIVEQYF.

Only a few counts were recorded for this clonotype. The V gene is TRBV24-1, the J gene TRBJ1-4, with unresolved D. The CDR3 runs 12 residues. Germline assignment: CDR1 KGHDR and CDR2 SFDVKD. V lost 1 base to trimming and J lost 7 bases, with 3 bases between them. The CDR3 is CATSDFSEKLFF. The CDR3 DNA sequence: TGTGCCACCAGTGATTTTAGTGAAAAACTGTTTTTT.

The chain recombines TRBV28 with TRBJ2-2, with D unclear. V was pared by 8 bases and J by 4 bases, with 11 bases between. There are 13 residues in the CDR3. Germline lookup yields CDR1 MDHEN and CDR2 SYDVKM. The CDR3 reads CASSYRVTGELFF. CDR3 DNA sequence: TGTGCCAGCTCGTACCGGGTCACCGGGGAGCTGTTTTTT.

The chain employs TRBV20-1 and TRBJ2-3; TRBD2 matches at 12 bases. The CDR3 is made up of 17 amino acids. V lost 6 bases and J lost 5; bases outside the gene matches: 15. In germline, CDR1 is DFQATT, CDR2 SNEGSKA (reference sequence). CDR3 sequence reads: CSAQETASGRARDTQYF. The CDR3 region has the DNA TGCAGTGCCCAAGAGACCGCTAGCGGGAGGGCCCGAGATACGCAGTATTTT.

This clonotype has only a few counts. The chain is built from TRBV29-1 and TRBJ1-1; D not resolved. The CDR3 extends over 10 amino acids. Germline CDR1 is SQVTM and CDR2 is ANQGSEA. V lost 5 bases and J 8 bases, leaving 9 bases between the germline ends. For the CDR3, the DNA is TGCAGCGTTTTGCTTGGGGAAGCTTTCTTT. Translating it yields CSVLLGEAFF.

This clonotype turned up a few times. At one end, the junction sequence differs from germline, possibly due to a read error. The V gene is TRBV28, the J gene TRBJ2-7, with TRBD1 matching 9 bases. This CDR3 comprises 13 residues. The germline gives CDR1 MDHEN, CDR2 SYDVKM. CDR3 in DNA: TGTGCCGGCAGTTTACAGGGGGCATATGAGCAGTACTTC. Protein: CAGSLQGAYEQYF.

Notes on this clonotype: Germline and junction disagree at one end, which may indicate a read error. This sequence joins TRBV5-1 and TRBJ2-7, with D maybe TRBD1 (5 bases). CDR3 length: 12 residues. Germline V gene sequence: CDR1 SGHRS, CDR2 YFSETQ. This CDR3 reads CASSLETGEQYF. The CDR3 DNA reads TGTGCCAGCAGCTTAGAAACAGGAGAGCAGTACTTC.

The sample holds a few counts of this clonotype. The rearrangement uses TRBV6-5 and TRBJ2-1, with 7 bases fitting TRBD2. J was trimmed by 7 bases and V by 0 bases; bases with no gene match: 6. CDR3 length: 15 amino acids. The germline gives CDR1 MNHEY, CDR2 SVGAGI. The CDR3 sequence is CASSYSWQGGNEQFF. The CDR3 DNA reads as TGTGCCAGCAGTTACTCTTGGCAGGGAGGGAATGAGCAGTTCTTC.

This clonotype has at least ten counts. The chain couples TRBV20-1 to TRBJ2-1, with D possibly matching TRBD2 (6 bases). This CDR3 spans 14 amino acids. Trimming pared 1 base from V and 5 bases from J, leaving 12 bases between. Looked up from germline, CDR1 is DFQATT and CDR2 is SNEGSKA (reference sequence). CDR3 nucleotide sequence: TGCAGTGCTAGAGGCGGGAATGTTAACAATGAGCAGTTCTTC. Amino acids: CSARGGNVNNEQFF.

This clonotype was picked up a small number of times. The chain uses TRBV10-3 and TRBJ2-1, with 9 bases aligning to TRBD1. The CDR3 sequence is 20 residues long. The germline gives CDR1 ENHRY, CDR2 SYGVKD. V trimming: 7 bases; J trimming: 0 bases; junction bases outside the gene matches: 19. CDR3 sequence (DNA): TGTGCCATCAATCGAAAACAGGGGGCGCGGGTGGAGAGCTCCTACAATGAGCAGTTCTTC. The encoded protein is CAINRKQGARVESSYNEQFF.

The rearrangement uses TRBV11-2 and TRBJ2-7; possibly TRBD1 for D (6 bases). The germline CDR1 and CDR2 sequences are SGHAT and FQNNGV. This CDR3 region has 17 residues. V was cut by 4 bases and J by 1 base, with 20 bases left in between. CDR3 region: CASSSNNRTVVSYEQYF. In DNA, the CDR3 is TGTGCCAGCAGCTCTAATAATAGGACAGTGGTGTCCTACGAGCAGTACTTC. Together with reference TRBV11-2 and TRBJ2-7, the CDR3 gives the full variable domain: EAGVAQSPRYKIIEKRQSVAFWCNPISGHATLYWYQQILGQGPKLLIQFQNNGVVDDSQLPKDRFSAERLKGVDSTLKIQPAKLEDSAVYLCASSSNNRTVVSYEQYFGPGTRLTVT.

This clonotype was found a few times. The V gene is TRBV2, the J gene TRBJ2-7; 8 nucleotides line up with TRBD2. Matching the DNA end better, TRBJ2-5 makes the J call doubtful. The CDR3 is made up of 15 amino acids. CDR1 SNHLY and CDR2 FYNNEI come from the germline V gene. In nucleotides, the CDR3 is TGTGCCAGCAGTGAAGGGGGGACTAGGGGAGAGACCCAGTACTTC. The encoded protein is CASSEGGTRGETQYF.

This chain links TRBV28 with TRBJ1-5, with D unresolved. The CDR3 is made up of 13 amino acids. Germline V CDR1 and CDR2: MDHEN, SYDVKM. V lost 6 bases, J lost 0 bases, and 6 bases lay in between. CDR3 DNA: TGTGCCAGCAGGGCTACTAGCAATCAGCCCCAGCATTTT. This sequence encodes CASRATSNQPQHF.